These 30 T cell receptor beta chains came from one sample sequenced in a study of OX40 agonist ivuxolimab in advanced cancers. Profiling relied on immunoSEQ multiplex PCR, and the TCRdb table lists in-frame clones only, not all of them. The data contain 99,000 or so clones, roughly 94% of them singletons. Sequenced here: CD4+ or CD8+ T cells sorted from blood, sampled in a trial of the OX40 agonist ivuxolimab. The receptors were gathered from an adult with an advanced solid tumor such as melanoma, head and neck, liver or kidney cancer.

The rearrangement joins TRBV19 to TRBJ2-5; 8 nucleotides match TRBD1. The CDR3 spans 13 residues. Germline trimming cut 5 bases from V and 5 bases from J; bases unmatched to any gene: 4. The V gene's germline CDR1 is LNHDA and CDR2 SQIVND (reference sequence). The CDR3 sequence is CASSLNRGETQYF. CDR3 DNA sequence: TGTGCCAGTAGTCTGAACAGGGGGGAGACCCAGTACTTC.

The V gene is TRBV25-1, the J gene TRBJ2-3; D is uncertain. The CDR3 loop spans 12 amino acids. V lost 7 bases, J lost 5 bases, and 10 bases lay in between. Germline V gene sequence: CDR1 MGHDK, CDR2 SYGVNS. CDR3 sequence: CASTTPGDTQYF. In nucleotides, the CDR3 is TGTGCCAGCACCACACCCGGAGATACGCAGTATTTT.

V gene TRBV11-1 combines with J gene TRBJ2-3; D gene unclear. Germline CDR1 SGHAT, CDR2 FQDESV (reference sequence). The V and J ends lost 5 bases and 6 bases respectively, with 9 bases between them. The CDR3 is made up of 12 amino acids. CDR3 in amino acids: CASSLSVDTQYF. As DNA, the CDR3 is TGTGCCAGCAGCCTTTCTGTGGATACGCAGTATTTT.

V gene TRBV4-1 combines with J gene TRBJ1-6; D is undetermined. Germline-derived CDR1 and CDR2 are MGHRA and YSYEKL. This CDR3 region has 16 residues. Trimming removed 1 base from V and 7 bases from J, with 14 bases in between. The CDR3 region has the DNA TGCGCCAGCAGCCAAGGGCCAGCAGGCAAGAATTCACCCCTCCACTTT. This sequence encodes CASSQGPAGKNSPLHF.

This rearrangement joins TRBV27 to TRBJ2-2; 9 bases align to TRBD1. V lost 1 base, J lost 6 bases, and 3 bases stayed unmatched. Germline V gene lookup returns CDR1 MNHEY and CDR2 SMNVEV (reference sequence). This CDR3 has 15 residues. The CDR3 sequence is CASSLFTGGSGELFF. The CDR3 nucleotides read TGTGCCAGCAGTTTATTCACAGGGGGCTCCGGGGAGCTGTTTTTT.

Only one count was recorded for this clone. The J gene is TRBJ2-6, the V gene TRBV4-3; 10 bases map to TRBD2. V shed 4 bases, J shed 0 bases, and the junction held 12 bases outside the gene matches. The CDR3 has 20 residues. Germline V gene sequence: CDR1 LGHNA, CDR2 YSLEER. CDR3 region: CASSLRFGAGGTSGANVLTF. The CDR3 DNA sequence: TGCGCCAGCAGCCTCCGGTTTGGAGCGGGAGGGACCTCTGGGGCCAACGTCCTGACTTTC.

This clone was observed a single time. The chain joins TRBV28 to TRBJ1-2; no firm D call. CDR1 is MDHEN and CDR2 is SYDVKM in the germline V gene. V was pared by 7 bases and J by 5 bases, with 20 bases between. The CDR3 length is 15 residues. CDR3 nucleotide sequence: TGTGCCAGCACCCCTACGGGCAGTTCAAGTTATGGCTACACCTTC. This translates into CASTPTGSSSYGYTF.

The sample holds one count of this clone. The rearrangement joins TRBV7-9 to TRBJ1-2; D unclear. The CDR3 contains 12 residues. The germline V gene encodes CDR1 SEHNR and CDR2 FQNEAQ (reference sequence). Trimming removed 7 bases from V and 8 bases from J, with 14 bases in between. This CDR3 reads CASTTIGEGYTF. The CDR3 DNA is TGTGCCAGCACCACGATCGGGGAAGGCTACACCTTC.

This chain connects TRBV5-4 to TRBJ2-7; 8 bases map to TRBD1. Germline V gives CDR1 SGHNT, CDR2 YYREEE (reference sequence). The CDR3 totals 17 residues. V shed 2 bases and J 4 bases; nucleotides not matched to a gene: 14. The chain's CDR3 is CASSFGQGTYSPYEQYF. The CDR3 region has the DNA TGTGCCAGCAGCTTCGGACAGGGCACCTACTCTCCTTACGAGCAGTACTTC.

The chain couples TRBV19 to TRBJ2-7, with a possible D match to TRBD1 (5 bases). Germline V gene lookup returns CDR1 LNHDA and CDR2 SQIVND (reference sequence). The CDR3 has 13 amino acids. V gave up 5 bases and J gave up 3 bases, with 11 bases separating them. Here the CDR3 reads CASSGNRGYEQYF. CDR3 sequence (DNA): TGTGCCAGTAGTGGGAATAGGGGCTACGAGCAGTACTTC.

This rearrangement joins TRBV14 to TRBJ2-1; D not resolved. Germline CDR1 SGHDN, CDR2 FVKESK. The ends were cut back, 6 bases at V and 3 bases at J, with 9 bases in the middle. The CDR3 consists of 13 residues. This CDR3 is CASSRLDYNEQFF. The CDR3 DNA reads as TGTGCCAGCAGTCGACTTGACTACAATGAGCAGTTCTTC.

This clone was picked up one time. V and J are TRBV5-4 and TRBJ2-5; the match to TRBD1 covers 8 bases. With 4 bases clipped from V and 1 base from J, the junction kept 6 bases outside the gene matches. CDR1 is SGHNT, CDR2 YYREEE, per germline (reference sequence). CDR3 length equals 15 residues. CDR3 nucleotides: TGTGCCAGCAGCAGCCCGGGACAGGCCCAAGAGACCCAGTACTTC. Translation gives CASSSPGQAQETQYF.

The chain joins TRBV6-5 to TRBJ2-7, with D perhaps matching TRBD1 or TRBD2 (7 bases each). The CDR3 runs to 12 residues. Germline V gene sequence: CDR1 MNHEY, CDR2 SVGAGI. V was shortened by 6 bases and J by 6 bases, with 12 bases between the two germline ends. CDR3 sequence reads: CASSRGGSEQYF. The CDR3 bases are TGTGCCAGCAGCAGGGGGGGTTCCGAGCAGTACTTC.

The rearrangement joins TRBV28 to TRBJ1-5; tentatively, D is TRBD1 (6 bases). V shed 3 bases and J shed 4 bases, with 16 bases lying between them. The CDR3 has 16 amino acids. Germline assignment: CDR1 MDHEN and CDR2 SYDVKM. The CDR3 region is CASSLIDYRENQPQHF. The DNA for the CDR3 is TGTGCCAGCAGTTTGATCGACTACAGGGAAAATCAGCCCCAGCATTTT.

This chain's CDR3 is CASSIDLRTPGTGYGYTF. The CDR3 bases are TGTGCCAGTAGTATAGATTTACGAACGCCCGGGACAGGGTATGGCTACACCTTC. The chain carries TRBV19 and TRBJ1-2; 9 positions agree with TRBD1. CDR1 is LNHDA, CDR2 SQIVND, per germline (reference sequence). After removal of 0 bases from V and 5 bases from J, the junction contained 13 bases not matched to a gene. This CDR3 has 18 residues.

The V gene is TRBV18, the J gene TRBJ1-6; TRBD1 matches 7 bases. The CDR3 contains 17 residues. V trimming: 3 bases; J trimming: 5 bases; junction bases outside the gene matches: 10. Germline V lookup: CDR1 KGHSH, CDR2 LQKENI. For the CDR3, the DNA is TGTGCCAGCTCACCGAGGAGGGGGCAAATGGATAATTCACCCCTCCACTTT. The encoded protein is CASSPRRGQMDNSPLHF.

CDR3 loop: CASSFLAGGQYF. DNA of the CDR3: TGCGCCAGCAGCTTTTTAGCGGGGGGTCAGTACTTC. The V and J genes are TRBV5-1 and TRBJ2-5; 10 nucleotides line up with TRBD2. The CDR3 runs to 12 residues. Per the germline V gene, CDR1 is SGHRS and CDR2 is YFSETQ. The junction had 3 bases not matched to a gene; V was cut back by 2 bases and J by 11 bases.

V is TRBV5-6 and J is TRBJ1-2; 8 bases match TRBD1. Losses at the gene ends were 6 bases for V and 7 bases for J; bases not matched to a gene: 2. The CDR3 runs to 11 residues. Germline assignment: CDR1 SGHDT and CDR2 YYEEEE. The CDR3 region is CASKQGGGYTF. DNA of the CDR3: TGTGCCAGCAAACAGGGGGGTGGCTACACCTTC.

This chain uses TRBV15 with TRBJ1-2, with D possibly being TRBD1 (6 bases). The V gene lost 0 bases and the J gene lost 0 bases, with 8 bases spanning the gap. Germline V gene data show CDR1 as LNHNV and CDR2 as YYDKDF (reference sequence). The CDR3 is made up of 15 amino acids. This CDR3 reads CATSRDRGANYGYTF. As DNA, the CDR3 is TGTGCCACCAGCAGAGACAGGGGAGCTAACTATGGCTACACCTTC.

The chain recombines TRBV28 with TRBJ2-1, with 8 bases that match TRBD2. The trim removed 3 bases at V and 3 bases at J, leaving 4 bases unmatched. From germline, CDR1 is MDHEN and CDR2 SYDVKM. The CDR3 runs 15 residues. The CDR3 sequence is CASSFGRGLYNEQFF. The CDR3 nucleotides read TGTGCCAGCAGTTTCGGGAGGGGACTCTACAATGAGCAGTTCTTC.

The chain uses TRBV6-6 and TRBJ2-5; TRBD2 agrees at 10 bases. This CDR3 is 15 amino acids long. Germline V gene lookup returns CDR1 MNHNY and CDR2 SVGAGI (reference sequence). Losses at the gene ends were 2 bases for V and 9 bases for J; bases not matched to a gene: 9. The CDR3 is CASSYGTSATRAQYF. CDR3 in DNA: TGTGCCAGCAGTTACGGGACTAGCGCCACAAGGGCCCAGTACTTC.

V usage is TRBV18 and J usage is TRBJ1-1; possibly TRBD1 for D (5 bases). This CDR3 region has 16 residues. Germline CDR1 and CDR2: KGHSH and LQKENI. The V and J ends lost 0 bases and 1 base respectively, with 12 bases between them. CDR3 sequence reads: CASSPPSGRQNTEAFF. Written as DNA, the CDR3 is TGTGCCAGCTCACCACCGTCGGGACGGCAGAACACTGAAGCTTTCTTT.

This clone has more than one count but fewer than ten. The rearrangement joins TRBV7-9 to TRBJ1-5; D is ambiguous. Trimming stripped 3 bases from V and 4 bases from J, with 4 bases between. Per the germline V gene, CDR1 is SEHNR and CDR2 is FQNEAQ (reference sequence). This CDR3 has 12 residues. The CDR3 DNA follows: TGTGCCAGCAGCTTTGGGAATCAGCCCCAGCATTTT. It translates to CASSFGNQPQHF.

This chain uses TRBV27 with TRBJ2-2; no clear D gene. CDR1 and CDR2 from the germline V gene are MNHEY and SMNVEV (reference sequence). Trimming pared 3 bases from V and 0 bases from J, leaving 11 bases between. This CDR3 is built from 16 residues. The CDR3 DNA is TGTGCCAGCAGTTTTTATAGGTCCTCGAACACCGGGGAGCTGTTTTTT. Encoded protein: CASSFYRSSNTGELFF.

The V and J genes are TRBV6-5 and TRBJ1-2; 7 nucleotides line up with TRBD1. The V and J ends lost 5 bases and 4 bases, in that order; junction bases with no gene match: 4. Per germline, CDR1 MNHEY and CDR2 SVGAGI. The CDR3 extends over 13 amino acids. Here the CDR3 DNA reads TGTGCCAGCAGTGCAAGGACAGGCTATGGCTACACCTTC. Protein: CASSARTGYGYTF.

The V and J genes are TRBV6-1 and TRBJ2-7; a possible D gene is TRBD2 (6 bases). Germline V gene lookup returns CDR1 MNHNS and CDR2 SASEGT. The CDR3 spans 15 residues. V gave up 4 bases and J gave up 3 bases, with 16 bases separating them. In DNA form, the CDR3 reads TGTGCCAGCAGTGGTAGAGGGAGGAGCGGCTACGAGCAGTACTTC. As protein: CASSGRGRSGYEQYF.

The CDR3 is CATSRDSGLASLYNEQFF. The CDR3 region has the DNA TGTGCCACCAGCAGAGATAGTGGGCTAGCGTCTCTTTACAATGAGCAGTTCTTC. This rearrangement joins TRBV15 to TRBJ2-1; tentatively, D is TRBD2 (6 bases). V lost 0 bases to trimming and J lost 4 bases, with 19 bases between them. Germline assignment: CDR1 LNHNV and CDR2 YYDKDF (reference sequence). This CDR3 has 18 residues.

CDR3 residues: CASSFGAVNQPQHF. In nucleotides, the CDR3 is TGTGCCAGTAGTTTTGGGGCGGTCAATCAGCCCCAGCATTTT. The chain has TRBV19 and TRBJ1-5; a weak D match, TRBD1 (5 bases). CDR3 length: 14 amino acids. CDR1 is LNHDA, CDR2 SQIVND, per germline (reference sequence). V gave up 5 bases and J gave up 3 bases, with 11 bases separating them.

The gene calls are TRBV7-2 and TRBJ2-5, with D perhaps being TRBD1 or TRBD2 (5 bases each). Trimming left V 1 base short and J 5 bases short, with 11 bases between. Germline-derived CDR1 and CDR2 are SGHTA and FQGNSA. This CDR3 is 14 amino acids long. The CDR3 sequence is CASSLGGWAETQYF. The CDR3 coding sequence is TGTGCCAGCAGCTTAGGGGGGTGGGCCGAGACCCAGTACTTC. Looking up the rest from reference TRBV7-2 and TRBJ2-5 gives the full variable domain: GAGVSQSPSNKVTEKGKDVELRCDPISGHTALYWYRQSLGQGLEFLIYFQGNSAPDKSGLPSDRFSAERTGGSVSTLTIQRTQQEDSAVYLCASSLGGWAETQYFGPGTRLLVL.

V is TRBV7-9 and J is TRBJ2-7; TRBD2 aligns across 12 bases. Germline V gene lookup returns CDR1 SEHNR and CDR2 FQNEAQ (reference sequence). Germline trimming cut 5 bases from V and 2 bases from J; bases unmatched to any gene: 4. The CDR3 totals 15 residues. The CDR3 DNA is TGTGCCAGCAGCCCTCGACTAGCGGGAGCCTACGAGCAGTACTTC. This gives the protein CASSPRLAGAYEQYF.